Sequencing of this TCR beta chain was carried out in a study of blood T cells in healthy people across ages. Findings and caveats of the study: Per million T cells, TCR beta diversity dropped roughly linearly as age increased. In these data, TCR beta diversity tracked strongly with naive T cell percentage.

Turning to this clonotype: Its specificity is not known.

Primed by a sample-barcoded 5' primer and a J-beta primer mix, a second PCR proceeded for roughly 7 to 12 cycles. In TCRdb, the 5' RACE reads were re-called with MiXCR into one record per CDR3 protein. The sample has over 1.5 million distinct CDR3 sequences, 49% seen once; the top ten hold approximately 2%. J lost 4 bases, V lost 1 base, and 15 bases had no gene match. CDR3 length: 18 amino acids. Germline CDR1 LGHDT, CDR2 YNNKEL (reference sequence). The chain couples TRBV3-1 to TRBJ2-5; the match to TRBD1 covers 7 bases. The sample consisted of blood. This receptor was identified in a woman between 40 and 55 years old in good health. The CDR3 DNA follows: TGTGCCAGCAGCCAAGGCCCGAAACAGGGGAGCCGTGGAGAGACCCAGTACTTC. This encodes CASSQGPKQGSRGETQYF.